What follows describes a single T cell receptor (beta chain). Its specificity is not known. These data belong to a study of cytomegalovirus exposure and HLA in healthy donors. Study results and caveats: In an earlier analysis, productive rearrangement rates for most beta V segments clustered near 87% or 30%. As confirmed in vitro, a few CMV-associated chains were specific for CMV antigens.

This CDR3 is built from 13 residues. CDR1 and CDR2 (germline): SGHRS, YFSETQ. The V gene lost 0 bases and the J gene lost 7 bases, with 11 bases spanning the gap. Amplification used 60 Vbeta primers and 13 Jbeta primers. Sequenced by immunoSEQ multiplex PCR; TCRdb stores in-frame clones only, minus some. The sample contains 250,000 or so clones, 70% to 90% of which appear only once. The sample consisted of PBMCs. This TCR was recovered from a human donor in good health. V gene TRBV5-1 combines with J gene TRBJ2-7, with D possibly TRBD1 on 5 matching bases. CDR3 loop: CASSLGQGLEQYF. The CDR3 region has the DNA TGCGCCAGCAGCTTGGGGCAGGGTCTGGAGCAGTACTTC.